This is a list of T cell receptor beta chains from one sample in a study of blood T cell repertoires in COVID-19. Assay: immunoSEQ multiplex PCR; the TCRdb copy retains only in-frame clones and omits some. The sample consists of a few hundred thousand clones, approximately 86% of them appearing once. Sequenced: peripheral blood. Receptor source: a man aged 35 to 55 who had recovered from COVID-19. Both conserved end residues are part of each CDR3. The D gene is left open where the match is weak. A row's size may be missing; if present it is once, few, many or a size class.

cdr3_nt cdr3_aa clone_size d_call j_call v_call
TGTGCCAGCACCTTAAGGGGGGGCGGGGCAGTGTACCAAGAGACCCAGTACTTC CASTLRGGGAVYQETQYF NA NA TRBJ2-5 TRBV7-9
TGTGCCAGCACCCCCGAAGGGGGACACTTCTACGAGCAGTACTTC CASTPEGGHFYEQYF NA NA TRBJ2-7 TRBV6-2/TRBV6-3
TGTGCCAGCAGGCTGGTAGCGGGGGGCCCCCAAGAGACCCAGTACTTC CASRLVAGGPQETQYF NA TRBD2 TRBJ2-5 TRBV2
TGCGCCAGCAGCCAAGGACAGGGGGGGATGAATGAGCAGTTCTTC CASSQGQGGMNEQFF NA TRBD1 TRBJ2-1 TRBV4-1
TGTGCCAGCAGCTTAGCGGTCAGAGGGACAGGGGGTGGAGGCTACACCTTC CASSLAVRGTGGGGYTF NA TRBD1 TRBJ1-2 TRBV7-9
TGCGCCAGCAGCCAAGGGGGCAACCCTTCAGAGACCCAGTACTTC CASSQGGNPSETQYF NA NA TRBJ2-5 TRBV4-3
TGTGCCAGCAGCTTAGGCAATTTGGGGGCAGGGCTCAATCAGCCCCAGCATTTT CASSLGNLGAGLNQPQHF once NA TRBJ1-5 TRBV11-2
TGTGCCAGCAGCTCCGGCGCGGGATACGAGCAGTACTTC CASSSGAGYEQYF few NA TRBJ2-7 TRBV5-4
TGTGCCAGCAGTTCCCCGGGACACCAGAGCTCCTACGAGCAGTACTTC CASSSPGHQSSYEQYF NA NA TRBJ2-7 TRBV6-2/TRBV6-3
TGTGCCAGCAGTAACCGACTAGCGGGAGTATTAAAAAATGAGCAGTTCTTC CASSNRLAGVLKNEQFF NA TRBD2 TRBJ2-1 TRBV28
TGTGCCAGCAGCTTCTACAGGATGAACACTGAAGCTTTCTTT CASSFYRMNTEAFF NA NA TRBJ1-1 TRBV7-2
TGTGCCAGCAGTTCATCCGGAGCGGGCTCCTACGAGCAGTACTTC CASSSSGAGSYEQYF NA NA TRBJ2-7 TRBV27
TGTGCCATCAGTAACCCGACAGGGGGCCTCGAGACCCAGTACTTC CAISNPTGGLETQYF NA TRBD1 TRBJ2-5 TRBV10-3
TGTGCCAGCAGTTTAGCCACCTACGAGCAGTACTTC CASSLATYEQYF few NA TRBJ2-7 TRBV12-3/TRBV12-4
TGTGCCAGCAGCTCGGACAGGGGGACTGGAAACACCATATATTTT CASSSDRGTGNTIYF NA TRBD1 TRBJ1-3 TRBV5-5
TGTGCCATCAGTGAGTCGCCAGGGGGAGGCTACACCTTC CAISESPGGGYTF NA TRBD1 TRBJ1-2 TRBV10-3
TGCAGCGTTTTGAGTAGCGGTAACACCGGGGAGCTGTTTTTT CSVLSSGNTGELFF NA NA TRBJ2-2 TRBV29-1
TGTGCCAGCGGAGGTGAGAGGGCTCCCTATGGCTACACCTTC CASGGERAPYGYTF NA NA TRBJ1-2 TRBV9
TGTGCCACCAGTGATTCGACAGGGCCCACCACAGATACGCAGTATTTT CATSDSTGPTTDTQYF NA TRBD1 TRBJ2-3 TRBV24-1
TGTGCCAGCAGTGGAGGGCGGACAGGAACTAATGAAAAACTGTTTTTT CASSGGRTGTNEKLFF NA TRBD1 TRBJ1-4 TRBV2
TGTGCCAGCAGCGTAGTGCCAGGGCGAGAGACCCAGTACTTC CASSVVPGRETQYF NA NA TRBJ2-5 TRBV9
TGTGCCAGCTCACCGTCCTATCTGTCCTACGAGCAGTACTTC CASSPSYLSYEQYF NA NA TRBJ2-7 TRBV18
TGTGCCAGCAGCCGGGACAGGGGTTATGAGACCCAGTACTTC CASSRDRGYETQYF once TRBD1 TRBJ2-5 TRBV14
TGTGCCAGTGGACAGCACAATGAGCAGTTCTTC CASGQHNEQFF NA NA TRBJ2-1 TRBV19
TGTGCCAGCAGTCTCACGGGGGCCTATAATTCACCCCTCCACTTT CASSLTGAYNSPLHF NA NA TRBJ1-6 TRBV27
TGTGCCAGCATATCAGGGGGCCTGGACAATCAGCCCCAGCATTTT CASISGGLDNQPQHF once TRBD1 TRBJ1-5 TRBV28
TGTGCCAGCAGCTTAGTTCAGGGACTAGGGGGGACCGGGGAGCTGTTTTTT CASSLVQGLGGTGELFF NA TRBD2 TRBJ2-2 TRBV7-2
TGTGCCAGCAGCTTTAAAACAGGGGAGCTGTTTTTT CASSFKTGELFF NA NA TRBJ2-2 TRBV7-9
TGTGCCAGCAGCCCCGGAACAGGGTTCGAGCAGTACTTC CASSPGTGFEQYF NA NA TRBJ2-7 TRBV11-2
TGTGCCAGCAGGACGCGGACAGGGCTTGGCTACACCTTC CASRTRTGLGYTF NA TRBD1 TRBJ1-2 TRBV28
TGCGCCAGCAGTGAAGGACAGGCCGACGAGCAGTACTTC CASSEGQADEQYF NA TRBD1 TRBJ2-7 TRBV10-1
TGTGCCAGCAGCCCTATAAGGACTAGCGGATCCTACGAGCAGTACTTC CASSPIRTSGSYEQYF NA TRBD2 TRBJ2-7 TRBV27
TGCAGCGTCGGGACAGGGGCCAAGGGCTACACCTTC CSVGTGAKGYTF NA TRBD1 TRBJ1-2 TRBV29-1
TGTGCCAGCAGCTTGGTAGCGGGTGTCTACAATGAGCAGTTCTTC CASSLVAGVYNEQFF once TRBD2 TRBJ2-1 TRBV7-3
TGTGCCAGCAGTTACTTTAGAAGTCACAATCAGCCCCAGCATTTT CASSYFRSHNQPQHF NA NA TRBJ1-5 TRBV6-6
TGTGCCAGCAGCTTTGGGACTAGCGGGAGGTCTGAAGAGCAGTACTTC CASSFGTSGRSEEQYF NA TRBD2 TRBJ2-7 TRBV11-3
TGTGCCAGTAGTACGGACAGGGTTTCAACTAATGAAAAACTGTTTTTT CASSTDRVSTNEKLFF few TRBD1 TRBJ1-4 TRBV19
TGTGCCAGCAGCGGACTGGGACAGGTTCCCTCTGGAAACACCATATATTTT CASSGLGQVPSGNTIYF NA TRBD1 TRBJ1-3 TRBV9
TGTGCCATCAGCCCGGGGAGCGGGGGACTCTCCTCCTACGAGCAGTACTTC CAISPGSGGLSSYEQYF NA TRBD2 TRBJ2-7 TRBV10-3
TGTGCAAGTCGCTTCCCGGGAGGGGACAGAGACTCCTACGAGCAGTACTTC CASRFPGGDRDSYEQYF NA NA TRBJ2-7 TRBV12-2
TGTGCCTGCCTCAGAGGGGGGGGAAGCGCAGATACGCAGTATTTT CACLRGGGSADTQYF NA NA TRBJ2-3 TRBV6-6
TGTGCCAGTAGTATAGACGGACAGGGATACTCACCCCTCCACTTT CASSIDGQGYSPLHF NA TRBD1 TRBJ1-6 TRBV19
TGTGCCAGCAGCCCCAGGGGCCAGCGGGGGGGCGCAGATACGCAGTATTTT CASSPRGQRGGADTQYF NA TRBD2 TRBJ2-3 TRBV9
TGTGCCAGCAGTTATACCAGGGGCAATGAGCAGTTCTTC CASSYTRGNEQFF once NA TRBJ2-1 TRBV6-5
TGTGCCAGCAGCTTAGTTACATCCTCGAGGGGCTACACCTTC CASSLVTSSRGYTF NA NA TRBJ1-2 TRBV7-9
TGTGCCAGCTCCCCGGTGGGCAATCAGCCCCAGCATTTT CASSPVGNQPQHF NA NA TRBJ1-5 TRBV18
TGTGCCAGCAGTCCACTAGCCAACACTGAAGCTTTCTTT CASSPLANTEAFF NA NA TRBJ1-1 TRBV27
TGTGCCAGTAGGACGGACAGGGGCGATCAGCCCCAGCATTTT CASRTDRGDQPQHF once TRBD1 TRBJ1-5 TRBV19
TGTGCCAGCAGCTCTGGGTTAGGACAGACTTATCAGCCCCAGCATTTT CASSSGLGQTYQPQHF NA NA TRBJ1-5 TRBV5-6